This TCR beta chain was sequenced in a study of blood T cell repertoires in COVID-19. CDR1 MNHEY and CDR2 SMNVEV come from the germline V gene (reference sequence). Trimming pared 0 bases from V and 5 bases from J, leaving 8 bases between. The CDR3 covers 13 residues. Some clones are missing from TCRdb's copy, which holds only in-frame ones; the method was immunoSEQ multiplex PCR. The sample shows around 200,000 clones, 75% to 90% of them seen only once. Enrollees, roughly 18 to 89 years old, lived in approximately 24 US areas. The sample consisted of PBMCs or T cells enriched from blood (not recorded which). This TCR was sampled from a woman in her 30s who had been exposed to COVID-19. The J gene is TRBJ2-7, the V gene TRBV27; D gene uncertain. The CDR3 nucleotides are TGTGCCAGCAGTTTATCGCCGCAGAACGAGCAGTACTTC. Protein product: CASSLSPQNEQYF.